Listed here are 6 T cell receptor beta chains from one sample, sequenced in a study of blood T cell repertoires in COVID-19. Profiling relied on immunoSEQ multiplex PCR, and the TCRdb table lists in-frame clones only, not all of them. This sample has 150,000 or so clones, with roughly 84% found just once. The sequenced sample was PBMCs or T cells enriched from blood (not recorded which). These receptors came from a woman in her forties or fifties who had recovered from COVID-19.

This clone was found once. J is TRBJ1-5 and V is TRBV4-1, with a possible D match to TRBD1 (6 bases). The CDR3 has 15 residues. V shed 0 bases and J shed 5 bases, with 11 bases lying between them. Germline CDR1 reads MGHRA; CDR2 reads YSYEKL. The CDR3 sequence: CASSQDTQGHQPQHF. CDR3 bases: TGCGCCAGCAGCCAAGATACACAGGGCCATCAGCCCCAGCATTTT.

The chain recombines TRBV5-4 with TRBJ1-6; D remains ambiguous. The CDR3 covers 13 residues. From germline, CDR1 is SGHNT and CDR2 YYREEE (reference sequence). Trimming cost V 7 bases and J 0 bases, with 5 bases left between them. The CDR3 DNA reads as TGTGCCAGCTCGAGCTCCTATAATTCACCCCTCCACTTT. Encoded protein: CASSSSYNSPLHF.

The genes are TRBV4-2 and TRBJ2-5; 10 nucleotides match TRBD2. Trimming at V came to 3 bases and at J to 5 bases, leaving 6 bases not matched to a gene. There are 15 residues in the CDR3. From germline, CDR1 is LGHNA and CDR2 YNFKEQ. The CDR3 here is CASSHRGTSDETQYF. CDR3 bases: TGTGCCAGCAGCCACCGCGGGACTAGCGATGAGACCCAGTACTTC.

The genes are TRBV5-6 and TRBJ1-5; D is perhaps TRBD1 (5 bases). CDR3 length: 15 amino acids. Germline CDR1 SGHDT, CDR2 YYEEEE. Trimming pared 3 bases from V and 4 bases from J, leaving 14 bases between. The CDR3: CASSSGAGGNQPQHF. CDR3 nucleotides: TGTGCCAGCAGCTCCGGGGCGGGGGGGAATCAGCCCCAGCATTTT. Looking up the rest from reference TRBV5-6 and TRBJ1-5 gives the full variable domain: DAGVTQSPTHLIKTRGQQVTLRCSPKSGHDTVSWYQQALGQGPQFIFQYYEEEERQRGNFPDRFSGHQFPNYSSELNVNALLLGDSALYLCASSSGAGGNQPQHFGDGTRLSIL.

The count of this clone is one. As DNA, the CDR3 is TGTGCCAGCTCACCACAGGACAGTCTTTTGAACACTGAAGCTTTCTTT. Translation: CASSPQDSLLNTEAFF. The chain joins TRBV18 to TRBJ1-1; a possible D gene is TRBD1 (6 bases). Germline values: CDR1 KGHSH, CDR2 LQKENI. V was clipped by 1 base and J by 0 bases, with 12 bases between them. The CDR3 is made up of 16 amino acids. Drawing the rest from reference TRBV18 and TRBJ1-1, the complete variable domain is NAGVMQNPRHLVRRRGQEARLRCSPMKGHSHVYWYRQLPEEGLKFMVYLQKENIIDESGMPKERFSAEFPKEGPSILRIQQVVRGDSAAYFCASSPQDSLLNTEAFFGQGTRLTVV.

The rearrangement uses TRBV14 and TRBJ1-2; 11 bases line up with TRBD1. V trimming: 2 bases; J trimming: 4 bases; junction bases outside the gene matches: 6. The CDR3 has 16 amino acids. Germline values: CDR1 SGHDN, CDR2 FVKESK. The CDR3 reads CASSQLGQGALYGYTF. In DNA form, the CDR3 reads TGTGCCAGCAGCCAACTTGGACAGGGGGCCCTCTATGGCTACACCTTC.